A single sample gave rise to the 4 T cell receptor beta chains below, sequenced in a study of spatial heterogeneity in lung cancer. TCRdb re-analysed the 5' RACE reads in MiXCR, keeping a single row per CDR3 protein. The table records about 11,000 distinct CDR3 sequences, approximately 3.5% of them present only once. Time point meaning: sample taken at primary tumor resection. Sequencing was performed on whole RNA extracted from tumor and nontumor lung tissue, or from frozen PBMC, and the material was left unsorted. The material was PBMCs, obtained at surgery. All receptors come from a female donor with early-stage non-small cell lung cancer.

Judged by abundance, this clonotype is medium-sized. Germline is not matched at one junction end, which may reflect a read error. Little can be read into the size of this beta chain, an off-target read in a library designed for alpha chains. The gene calls are TRBV20-1 and TRBJ2-7; maybe TRBD1 (7 bases). This CDR3 is 17 amino acids long. Germline lookup yields CDR1 DFQATT and CDR2 SNEGSKA (reference sequence). For the CDR3, the DNA is TGCAGTGCTAGACCCCTGGATAGCACCGAGACTGCCAGGGGGGTCCTATTC. This sequence encodes CSARPLDSTETARGVLF.

This clonotype was seen ten or more times. This beta chain is an off-target read within a library intended for alpha chains, so its frequency means little. The CDR3 nucleotides are TGTGCCAGCAGCGTAGGGGGGGCCCCTACGGGGGAGCTGTTTTTT. Translating it yields CASSVGGAPTGELFF. The rearrangement links TRBV9 to TRBJ2-2; D is possibly TRBD1 or TRBD2 (6 bases each). The germline gives CDR1 SGDLS, CDR2 YYNGEE. There are 15 residues in the CDR3. Trimming pared 0 bases from V and 8 bases from J, leaving 14 bases between.

A note on this clonotype: A much larger clone lies a single base off, so this may be a read error. This beta chain is a stray read from a library made for alpha chains; its abundance is not meaningful. The chain employs TRBV15 and TRBJ2-5; D is uncertain. CDR1 and CDR2 from the germline V gene are LNHNV and YYDKDF (reference sequence). This CDR3 region has 12 residues. The ends were cut back, 5 bases at V and 0 bases at J, with 4 bases in the middle. In nucleotides, the CDR3 is TGTGCCACCAGCTCCAACCAAGAGACCCAGTACTTC. It codes for CATSSNQETQYF.

This clonotype was counted ten times or more. As an off-target read in a library built for alpha chains, this beta chain has a frequency of little significance. V usage is TRBV7-2 and J usage is TRBJ2-3; 12 bases fit TRBD2. From germline, CDR1 is SGHTA and CDR2 FQGNSA. The CDR3 is 15 amino acids. After removal of 2 bases from V and 5 bases from J, the junction contained 2 bases not matched to a gene. CDR3 coding DNA: TGTGCCAGCAGCTTAATACTAGCGGGAGGAGATACGCAGTATTTT. Amino acids: CASSLILAGGDTQYF. Full variable domain (outside the CDR3, taken from reference TRBV7-2 and TRBJ2-3): GAGVSQSPSNKVTEKGKDVELRCDPISGHTALYWYRQSLGQGLEFLIYFQGNSAPDKSGLPSDRFSAERTGGSVSTLTIQRTQQEDSAVYLCASSLILAGGDTQYFGPGTRLTVL.